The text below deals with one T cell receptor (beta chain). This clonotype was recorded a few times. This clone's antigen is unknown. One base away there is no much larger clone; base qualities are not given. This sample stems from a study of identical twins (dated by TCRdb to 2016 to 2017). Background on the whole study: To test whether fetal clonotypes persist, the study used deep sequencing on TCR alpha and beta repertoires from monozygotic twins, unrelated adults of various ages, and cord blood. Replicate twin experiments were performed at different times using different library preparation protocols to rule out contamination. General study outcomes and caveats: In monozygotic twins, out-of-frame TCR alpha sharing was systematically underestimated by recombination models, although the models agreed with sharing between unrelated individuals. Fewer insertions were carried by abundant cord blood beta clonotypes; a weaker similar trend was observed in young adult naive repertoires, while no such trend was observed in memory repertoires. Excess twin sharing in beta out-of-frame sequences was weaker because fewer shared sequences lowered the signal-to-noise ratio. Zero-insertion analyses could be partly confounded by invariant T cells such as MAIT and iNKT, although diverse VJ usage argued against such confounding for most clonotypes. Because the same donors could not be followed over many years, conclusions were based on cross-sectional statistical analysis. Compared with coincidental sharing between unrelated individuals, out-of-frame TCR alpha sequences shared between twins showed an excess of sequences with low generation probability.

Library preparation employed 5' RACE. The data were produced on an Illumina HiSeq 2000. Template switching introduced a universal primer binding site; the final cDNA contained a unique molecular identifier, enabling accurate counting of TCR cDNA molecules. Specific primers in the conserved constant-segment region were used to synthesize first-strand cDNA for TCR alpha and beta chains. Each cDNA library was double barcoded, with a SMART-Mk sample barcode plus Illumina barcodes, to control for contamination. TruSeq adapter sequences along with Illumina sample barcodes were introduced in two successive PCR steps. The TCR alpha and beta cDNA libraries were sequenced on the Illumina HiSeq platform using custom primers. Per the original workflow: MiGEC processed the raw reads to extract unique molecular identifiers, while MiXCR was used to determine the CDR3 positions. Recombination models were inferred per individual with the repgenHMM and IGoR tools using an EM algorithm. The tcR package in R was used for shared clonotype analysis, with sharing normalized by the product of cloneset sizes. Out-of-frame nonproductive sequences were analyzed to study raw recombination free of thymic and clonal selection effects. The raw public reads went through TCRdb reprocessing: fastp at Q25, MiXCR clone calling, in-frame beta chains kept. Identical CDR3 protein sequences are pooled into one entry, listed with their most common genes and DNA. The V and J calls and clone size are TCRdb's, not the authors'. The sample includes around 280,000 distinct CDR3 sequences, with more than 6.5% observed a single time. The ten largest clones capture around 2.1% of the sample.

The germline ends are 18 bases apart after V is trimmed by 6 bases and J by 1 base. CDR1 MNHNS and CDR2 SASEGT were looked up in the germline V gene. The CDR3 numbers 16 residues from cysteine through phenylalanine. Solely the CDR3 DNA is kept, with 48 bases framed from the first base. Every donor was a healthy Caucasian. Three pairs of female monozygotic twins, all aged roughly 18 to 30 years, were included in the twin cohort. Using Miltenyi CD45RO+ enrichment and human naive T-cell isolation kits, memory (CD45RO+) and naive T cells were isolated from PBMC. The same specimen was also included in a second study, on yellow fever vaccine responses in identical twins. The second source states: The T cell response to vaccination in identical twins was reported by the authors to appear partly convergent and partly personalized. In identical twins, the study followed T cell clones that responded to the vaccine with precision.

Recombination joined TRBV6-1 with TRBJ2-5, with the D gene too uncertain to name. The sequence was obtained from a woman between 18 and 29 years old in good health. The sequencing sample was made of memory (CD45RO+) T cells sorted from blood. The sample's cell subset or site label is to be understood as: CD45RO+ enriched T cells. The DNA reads TGTGCCAGCAGAAATCAACCCACACGGGCCCAAGAGACCCAGTACTTC. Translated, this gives CASRNQPTRAQETQYF.